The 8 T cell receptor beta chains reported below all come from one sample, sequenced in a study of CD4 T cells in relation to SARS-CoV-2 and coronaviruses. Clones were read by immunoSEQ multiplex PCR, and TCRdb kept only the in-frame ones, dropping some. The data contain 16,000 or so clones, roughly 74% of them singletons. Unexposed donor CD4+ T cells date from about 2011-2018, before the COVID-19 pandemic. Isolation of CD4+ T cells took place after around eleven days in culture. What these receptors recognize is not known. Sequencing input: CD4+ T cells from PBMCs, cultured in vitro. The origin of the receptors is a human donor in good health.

DNA of the CDR3: TGTGCCAGCAGCCCAACCACAGATACGCAGTATTTT. It codes for CASSPTTDTQYF. The chain joins TRBV7-9 to TRBJ2-3; D remains unclear. Deletions cut 5 bases from V and 2 bases from J, with 5 bases between. Germline CDR1 SEHNR, CDR2 FQNEAQ (reference sequence). The CDR3 consists of 12 residues. The variable domain in full, completed from reference TRBV7-9 and TRBJ2-3, reads DTGVSQNPRHKITKRGQNVTFRCDPISEHNRLYWYRQTLGQGPEFLTYFQNEAQLEKSRLLSDRFSAERPKGSFSTLEIQRTEQGDSAMYLCASSPTTDTQYFGPGTRLTVL.

The CDR3 sequence: CASSRQGLDTEAFF. In DNA form, the CDR3 reads TGTGCCAGCAGCCGACAGGGTTTGGACACTGAAGCTTTCTTT. The chain is built from TRBV7-9 and TRBJ1-1; 7 nucleotides agree with TRBD1. The V and J ends lost 5 bases and 3 bases, in that order; junction bases with no gene match: 6. The CDR3 is 14 amino acids. CDR1 is SEHNR and CDR2 is FQNEAQ in the germline V gene (reference sequence).

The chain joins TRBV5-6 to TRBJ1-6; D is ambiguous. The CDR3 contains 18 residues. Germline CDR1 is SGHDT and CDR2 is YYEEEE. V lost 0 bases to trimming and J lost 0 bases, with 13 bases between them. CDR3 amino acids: CASSLGSWLSSYNSPLHF. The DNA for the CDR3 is TGTGCCAGCAGCTTGGGTTCATGGCTTAGCTCCTATAATTCACCCCTCCACTTT.

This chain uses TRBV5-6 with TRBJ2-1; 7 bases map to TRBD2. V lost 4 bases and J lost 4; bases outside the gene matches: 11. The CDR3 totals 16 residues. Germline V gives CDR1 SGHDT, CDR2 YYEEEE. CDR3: CASSPGGGSRYNEQFF. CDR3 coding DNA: TGTGCCAGCAGCCCCGGCGGCGGGAGTCGGTACAATGAGCAGTTCTTC.

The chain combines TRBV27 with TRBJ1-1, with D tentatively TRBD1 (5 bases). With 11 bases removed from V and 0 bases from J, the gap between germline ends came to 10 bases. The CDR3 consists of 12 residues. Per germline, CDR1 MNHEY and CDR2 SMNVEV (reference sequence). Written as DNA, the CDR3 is TGTGCCGCCGGGACGGTGAACACTGAAGCTTTCTTT. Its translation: CAAGTVNTEAFF.

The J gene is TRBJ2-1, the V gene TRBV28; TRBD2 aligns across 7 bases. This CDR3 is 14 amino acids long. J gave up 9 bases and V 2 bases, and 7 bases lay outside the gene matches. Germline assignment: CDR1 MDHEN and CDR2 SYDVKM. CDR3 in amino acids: CASSLGFPSGEQFF. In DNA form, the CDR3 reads TGTGCCAGCAGTTTAGGTTTTCCTAGCGGTGAGCAGTTCTTC. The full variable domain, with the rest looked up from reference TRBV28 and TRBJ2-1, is DVKVTQSSRYLVKRTGEKVFLECVQDMDHENMFWYRQDPGLGLRLIYFSYDVKMKEKGDIPEGYSVSREKKERFSLILESASTNQTSMYLCASSLGFPSGEQFFGPGTRLTVL.

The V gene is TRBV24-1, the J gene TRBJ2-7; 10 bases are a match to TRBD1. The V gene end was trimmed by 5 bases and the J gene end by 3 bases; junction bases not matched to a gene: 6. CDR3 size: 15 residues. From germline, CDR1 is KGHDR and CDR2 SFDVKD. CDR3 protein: CATSVTGTGVYEQYF. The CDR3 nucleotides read TGTGCCACCAGTGTGACCGGGACAGGGGTCTACGAGCAGTACTTC.

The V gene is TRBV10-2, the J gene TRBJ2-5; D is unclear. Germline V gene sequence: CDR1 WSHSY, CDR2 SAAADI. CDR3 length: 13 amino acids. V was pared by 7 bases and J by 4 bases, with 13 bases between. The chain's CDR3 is CASKLGVTETQYF. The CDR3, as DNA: TGCGCCAGCAAACTTGGGGTTACAGAGACCCAGTACTTC.